This record covers a single T cell receptor (beta chain). The antigen remains unidentified. This sample is drawn from a study of monozygotic twins with inflammatory bowel disease. Per germline, CDR1 SGHRS and CDR2 YFSETQ. The CDR3 covers 12 residues. Regarding the study as a whole: Versus healthy twins, IBD patients showed fewer clonotypes shared with others, especially with disease activity. Among twins, concordant and discordant pairs did not differ in repertoire similarity, possibly from limited power. Healthy co-twins exceeded IBD patients in TCRbeta diversity as measured by inverse Simpson. Telling different T cell subtypes apart from each other was not possible.

TCRdb reanalyzed the 5' RACE reads, giving one entry per CDR3 protein sequence and no DNA. The sample data list about 41,000 distinct CDR3 sequences. Source material: blood. The clonotype originates from a human donor with ulcerative colitis or Crohn's disease, or a healthy co-twin of an affected twin (not recorded which). The J gene is TRBJ2-7, the V gene TRBV5-1. CDR3: CASSYTSYEQYF.